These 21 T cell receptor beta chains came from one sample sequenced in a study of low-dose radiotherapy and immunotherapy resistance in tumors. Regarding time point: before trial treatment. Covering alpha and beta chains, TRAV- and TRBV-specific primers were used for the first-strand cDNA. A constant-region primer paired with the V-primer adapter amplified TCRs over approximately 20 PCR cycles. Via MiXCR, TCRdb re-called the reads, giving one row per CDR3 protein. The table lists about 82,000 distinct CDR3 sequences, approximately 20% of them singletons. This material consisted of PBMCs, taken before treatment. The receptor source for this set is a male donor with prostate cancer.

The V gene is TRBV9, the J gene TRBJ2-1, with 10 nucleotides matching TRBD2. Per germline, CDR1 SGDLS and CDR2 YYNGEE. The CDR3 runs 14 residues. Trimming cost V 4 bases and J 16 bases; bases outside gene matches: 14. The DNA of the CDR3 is TGTGCCAGCAGCCCCCTAGCGGGGGCCGTGGTGGGTTTCTTC. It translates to CASSPLAGAVVGFF.

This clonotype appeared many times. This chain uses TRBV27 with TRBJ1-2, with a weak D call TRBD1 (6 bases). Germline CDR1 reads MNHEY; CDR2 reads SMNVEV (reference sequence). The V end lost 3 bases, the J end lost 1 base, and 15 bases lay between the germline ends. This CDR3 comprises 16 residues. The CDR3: CASSLSPGAVNYGYTF. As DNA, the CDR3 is TGTGCCAGCAGTTTGTCCCCGGGGGCGGTTAACTATGGCTACACCTTC.

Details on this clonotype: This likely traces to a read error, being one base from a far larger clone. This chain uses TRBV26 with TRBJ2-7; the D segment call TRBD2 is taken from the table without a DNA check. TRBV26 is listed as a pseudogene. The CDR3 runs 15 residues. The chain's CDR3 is CASNQRGPGANEQYF. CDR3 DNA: TGTGCCAGCAACCAGCGCGGGCCTGGAGCCAACGAGCAGTACTTC.

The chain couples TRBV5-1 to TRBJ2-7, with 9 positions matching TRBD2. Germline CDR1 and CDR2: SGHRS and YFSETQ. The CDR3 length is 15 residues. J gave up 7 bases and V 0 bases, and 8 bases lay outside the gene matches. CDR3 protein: CASSLVAGAYNEQYF. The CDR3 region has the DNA TGCGCCAGCAGCTTGGTAGCGGGAGCGTACAATGAGCAGTACTTC. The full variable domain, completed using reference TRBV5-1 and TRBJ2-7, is KAGVTQTPRYLIKTRGQQVTLSCSPISGHRSVSWYQQTPGQGLQFLFEYFSETQRNKGNFPGRFSGRQFSNSRSEMNVSTLELGDSALYLCASSLVAGAYNEQYFGPGTRLTVT.

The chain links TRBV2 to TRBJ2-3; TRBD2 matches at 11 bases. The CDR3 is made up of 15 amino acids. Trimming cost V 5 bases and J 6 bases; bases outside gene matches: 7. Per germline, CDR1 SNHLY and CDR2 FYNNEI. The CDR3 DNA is TGTGCCAGCAGTCGGCTAGCGGGAGGTGGCGATACGCAGTATTTT. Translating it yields CASSRLAGGGDTQYF. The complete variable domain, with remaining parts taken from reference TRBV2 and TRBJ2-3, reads EPEVTQTPSHQVTQMGQEVILRCVPISNHLYFYWYRQILGQKVEFLVSFYNNEISEKSEIFDDQFSVERPDGSNFTLKIRSTKLEDSAMYFCASSRLAGGGDTQYFGPGTRLTVL.

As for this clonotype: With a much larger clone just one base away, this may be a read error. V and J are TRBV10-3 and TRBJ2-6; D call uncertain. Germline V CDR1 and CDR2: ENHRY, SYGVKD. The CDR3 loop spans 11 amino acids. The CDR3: CPTEGANVLTF. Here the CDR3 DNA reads TGTCCCACCGAGGGGGCCAACGTCCTGACTTTC.

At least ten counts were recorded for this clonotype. Written as DNA, the CDR3 is TGTGCCAGCAGCGTATCTCAGGTGGACTATGGCTACACCTTC. Translated, it gives CASSVSQVDYGYTF. This rearrangement joins TRBV9 to TRBJ1-2; no firm D call. This CDR3 is built from 14 residues. Looked up from germline, CDR1 is SGDLS and CDR2 is YYNGEE. With 1 base removed from V and 3 bases from J, the gap between germline ends came to 10 bases. Looking up the rest from reference TRBV9 and TRBJ1-2 gives the full variable domain: DSGVTQTPKHLITATGQRVTLRCSPRSGDLSVYWYQQSLDQGLQFLIQYYNGEERAKGNILERFSAQQFPDLHSELNLSSLELGDSALYFCASSVSQVDYGYTFGSGTRLTVV.

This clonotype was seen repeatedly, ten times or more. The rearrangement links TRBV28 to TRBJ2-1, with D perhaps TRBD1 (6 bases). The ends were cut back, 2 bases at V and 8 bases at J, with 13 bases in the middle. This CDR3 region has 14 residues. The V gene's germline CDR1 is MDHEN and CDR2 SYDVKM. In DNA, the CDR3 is TGTGCCAGCAGTTTACGAACAGGGCGCGATGAGCAGTTCTTC. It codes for CASSLRTGRDEQFF.

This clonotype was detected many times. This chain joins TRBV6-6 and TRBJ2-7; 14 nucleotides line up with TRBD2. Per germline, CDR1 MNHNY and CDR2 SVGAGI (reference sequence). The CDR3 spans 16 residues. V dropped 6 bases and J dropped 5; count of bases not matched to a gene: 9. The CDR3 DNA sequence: TGTGCCAGCAGATATGAGACTAGCGGGAGGGCCCACGAGCAGTACTTC. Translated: CASRYETSGRAHEQYF.

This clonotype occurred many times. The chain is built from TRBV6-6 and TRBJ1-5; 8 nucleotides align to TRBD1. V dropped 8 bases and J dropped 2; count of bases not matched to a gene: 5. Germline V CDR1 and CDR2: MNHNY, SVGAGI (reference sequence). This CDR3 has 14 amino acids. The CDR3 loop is CASLDRVGNQPQHF. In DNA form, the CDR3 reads TGTGCCAGCCTGGACAGGGTCGGCAATCAGCCCCAGCATTTT.

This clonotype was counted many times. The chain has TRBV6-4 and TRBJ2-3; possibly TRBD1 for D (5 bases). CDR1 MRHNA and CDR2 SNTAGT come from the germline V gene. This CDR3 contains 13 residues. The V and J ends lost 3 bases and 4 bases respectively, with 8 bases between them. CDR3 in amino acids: CASSEAGPDTQYF. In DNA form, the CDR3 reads TGTGCCAGCAGTGAGGCAGGGCCAGATACGCAGTATTTT.

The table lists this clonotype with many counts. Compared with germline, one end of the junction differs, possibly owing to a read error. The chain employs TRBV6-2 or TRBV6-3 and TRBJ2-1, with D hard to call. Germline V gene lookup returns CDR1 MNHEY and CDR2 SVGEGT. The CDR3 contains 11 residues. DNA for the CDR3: TGTGCCAGCAGTTACGGTCGGGTACGGATCTTC. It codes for CASSYGRVRIF.

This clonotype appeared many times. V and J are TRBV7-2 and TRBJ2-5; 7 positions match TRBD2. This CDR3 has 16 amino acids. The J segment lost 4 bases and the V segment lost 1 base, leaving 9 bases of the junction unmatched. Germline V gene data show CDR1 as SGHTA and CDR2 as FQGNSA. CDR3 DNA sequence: TGTGCCAGCAGCTTAGTGGCGGGGGTGACTATAGAGACCCAGTACTTC. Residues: CASSLVAGVTIETQYF.

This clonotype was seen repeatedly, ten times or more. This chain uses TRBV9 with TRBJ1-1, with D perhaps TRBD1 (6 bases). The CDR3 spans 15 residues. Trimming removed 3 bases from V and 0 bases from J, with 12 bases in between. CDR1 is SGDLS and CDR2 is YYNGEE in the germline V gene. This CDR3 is CASSAGTPMNTEAFF. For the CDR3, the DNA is TGTGCCAGCAGCGCAGGGACACCCATGAACACTGAAGCTTTCTTT. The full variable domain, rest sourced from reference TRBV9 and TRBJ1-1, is DSGVTQTPKHLITATGQRVTLRCSPRSGDLSVYWYQQSLDQGLQFLIQYYNGEERAKGNILERFSAQQFPDLHSELNLSSLELGDSALYFCASSAGTPMNTEAFFGQGTRLTVV.

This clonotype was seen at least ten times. CDR3 coding DNA: TGTGCCTGGAGACGGGACCCAGGGGTTTACGAGCAGTACTTC. It is translated as CAWRRDPGVYEQYF. This chain links TRBV30 with TRBJ2-7; D possibly corresponds to TRBD1 (6 bases). Between the trimmed V and J ends, which lost 3 bases and 4 bases, there was a span of 16 bases. The length of the CDR3 is 14 residues. Germline assignment: CDR1 GTSNPN and CDR2 SVGIG (reference sequence).

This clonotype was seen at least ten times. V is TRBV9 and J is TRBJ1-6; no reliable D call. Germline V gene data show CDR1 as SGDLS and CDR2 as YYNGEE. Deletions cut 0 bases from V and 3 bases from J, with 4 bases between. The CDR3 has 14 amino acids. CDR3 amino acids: CASSVEFYNSPLHF. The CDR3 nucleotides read TGTGCCAGCAGCGTAGAGTTCTATAATTCACCCCTCCACTTT.

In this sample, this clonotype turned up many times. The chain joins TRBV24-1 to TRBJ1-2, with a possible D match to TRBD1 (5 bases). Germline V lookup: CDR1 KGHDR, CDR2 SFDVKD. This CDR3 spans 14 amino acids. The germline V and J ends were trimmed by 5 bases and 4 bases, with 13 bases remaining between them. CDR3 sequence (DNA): TGTGCCACCAGTGCCGGGGACCCCCCCTATGGCTACACCTTC. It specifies CATSAGDPPYGYTF.

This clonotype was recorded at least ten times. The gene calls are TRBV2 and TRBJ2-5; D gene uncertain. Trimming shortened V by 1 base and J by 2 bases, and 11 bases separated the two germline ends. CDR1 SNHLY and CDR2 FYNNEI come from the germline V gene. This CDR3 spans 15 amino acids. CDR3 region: CASSEGSAGQETQYF. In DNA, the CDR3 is TGTGCCAGCAGTGAAGGCTCCGCAGGTCAAGAGACCCAGTACTTC.

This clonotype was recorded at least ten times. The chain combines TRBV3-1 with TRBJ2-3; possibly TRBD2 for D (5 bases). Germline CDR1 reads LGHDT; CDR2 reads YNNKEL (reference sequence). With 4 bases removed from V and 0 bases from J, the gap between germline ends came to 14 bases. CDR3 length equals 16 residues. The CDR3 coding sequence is TGTGCCAGCAGCCCCGGGGAGTTAGCGAGCACAGATACGCAGTATTTT. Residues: CASSPGELASTDTQYF.

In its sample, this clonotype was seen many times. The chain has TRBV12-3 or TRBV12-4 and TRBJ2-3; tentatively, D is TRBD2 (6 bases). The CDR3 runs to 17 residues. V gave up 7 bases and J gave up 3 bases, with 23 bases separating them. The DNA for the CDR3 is TGTGCCAGCACTATCGGAGGGCCTTTGGGGTTTACAGATACGCAGTATTTT. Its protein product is CASTIGGPLGFTDTQYF.

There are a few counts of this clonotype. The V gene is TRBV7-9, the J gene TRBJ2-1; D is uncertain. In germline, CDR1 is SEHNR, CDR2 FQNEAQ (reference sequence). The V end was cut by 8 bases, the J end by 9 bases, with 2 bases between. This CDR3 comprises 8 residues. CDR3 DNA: TGTGCCAGCGGTGAGCAGTTCTTC. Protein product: CASGEQFF.